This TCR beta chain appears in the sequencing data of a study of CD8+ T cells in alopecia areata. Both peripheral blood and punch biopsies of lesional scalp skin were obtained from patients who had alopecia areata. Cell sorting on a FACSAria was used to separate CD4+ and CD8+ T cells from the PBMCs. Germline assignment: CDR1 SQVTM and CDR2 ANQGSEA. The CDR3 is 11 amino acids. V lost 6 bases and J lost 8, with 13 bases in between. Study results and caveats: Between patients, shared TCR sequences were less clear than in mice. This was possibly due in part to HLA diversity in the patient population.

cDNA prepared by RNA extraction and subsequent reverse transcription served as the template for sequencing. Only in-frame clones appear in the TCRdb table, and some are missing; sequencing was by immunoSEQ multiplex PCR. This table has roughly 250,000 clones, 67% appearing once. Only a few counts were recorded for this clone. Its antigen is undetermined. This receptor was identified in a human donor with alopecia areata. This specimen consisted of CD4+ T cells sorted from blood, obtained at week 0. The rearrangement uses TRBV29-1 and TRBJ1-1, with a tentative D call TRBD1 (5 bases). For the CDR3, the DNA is TGCAGCGTGGCCCCAGGGTTCGAAGCTTTCTTT. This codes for CSVAPGFEAFF. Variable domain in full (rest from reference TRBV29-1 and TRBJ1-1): SAVISQKPSRDICQRGTSLTIQCQVDSQVTMMFWYRQQPGQSLTLIATANQGSEATYESGFVIDKFPISRPNLTFSTLTVSNMSPEDSSIYLCSVAPGFEAFFGQGTRLTVV.